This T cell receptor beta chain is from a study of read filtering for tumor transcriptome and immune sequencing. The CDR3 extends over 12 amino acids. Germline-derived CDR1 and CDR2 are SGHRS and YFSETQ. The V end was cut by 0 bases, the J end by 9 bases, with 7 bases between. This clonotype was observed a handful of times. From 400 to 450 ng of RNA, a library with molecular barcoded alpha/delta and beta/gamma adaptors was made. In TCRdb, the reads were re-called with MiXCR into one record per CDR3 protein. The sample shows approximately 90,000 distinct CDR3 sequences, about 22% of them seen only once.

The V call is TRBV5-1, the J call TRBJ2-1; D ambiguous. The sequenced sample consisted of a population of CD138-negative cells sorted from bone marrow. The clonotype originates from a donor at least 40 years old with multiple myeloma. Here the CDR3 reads CASSLVGFEQFF. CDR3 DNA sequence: TGCGCCAGCAGCTTGGTAGGGTTTGAGCAGTTCTTC.